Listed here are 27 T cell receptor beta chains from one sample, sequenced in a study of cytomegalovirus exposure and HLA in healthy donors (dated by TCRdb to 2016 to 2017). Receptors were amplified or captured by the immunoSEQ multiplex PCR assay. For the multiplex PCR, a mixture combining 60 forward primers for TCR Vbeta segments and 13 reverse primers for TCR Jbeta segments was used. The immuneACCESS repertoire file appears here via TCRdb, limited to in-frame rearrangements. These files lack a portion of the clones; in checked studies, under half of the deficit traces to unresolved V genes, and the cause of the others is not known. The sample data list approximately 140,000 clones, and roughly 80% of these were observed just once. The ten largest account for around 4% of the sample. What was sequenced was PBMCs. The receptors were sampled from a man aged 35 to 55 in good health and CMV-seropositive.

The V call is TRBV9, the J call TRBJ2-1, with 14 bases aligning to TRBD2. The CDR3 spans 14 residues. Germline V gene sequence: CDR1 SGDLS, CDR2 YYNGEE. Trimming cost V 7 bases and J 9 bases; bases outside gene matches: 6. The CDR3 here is CASGLAGGLTEQFF. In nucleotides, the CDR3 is TGTGCCAGCGGACTAGCGGGAGGACTAACTGAGCAGTTCTTC.

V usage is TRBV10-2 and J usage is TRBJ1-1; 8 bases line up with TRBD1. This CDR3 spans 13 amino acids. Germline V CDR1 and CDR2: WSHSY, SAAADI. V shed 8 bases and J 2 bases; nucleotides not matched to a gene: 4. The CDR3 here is CASGDRSNTEAFF. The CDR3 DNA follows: TGCGCCAGCGGGGACAGGTCTAACACTGAAGCTTTCTTT.

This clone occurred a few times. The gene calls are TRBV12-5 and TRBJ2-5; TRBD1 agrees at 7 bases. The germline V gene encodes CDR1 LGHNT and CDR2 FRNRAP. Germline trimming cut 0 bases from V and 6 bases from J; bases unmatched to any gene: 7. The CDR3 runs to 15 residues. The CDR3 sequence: CASGLVLEGAKTQYF. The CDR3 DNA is TGTGCTAGTGGTTTGGTACTCGAGGGGGCGAAGACCCAGTACTTC.

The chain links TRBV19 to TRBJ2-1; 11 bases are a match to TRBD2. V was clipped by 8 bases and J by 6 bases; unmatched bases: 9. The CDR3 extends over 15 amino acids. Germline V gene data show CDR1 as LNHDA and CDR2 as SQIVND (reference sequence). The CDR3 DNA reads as TGTGCCAGTGGAACCGGGACTAGCGGCATCAATGAGCAGTTCTTC. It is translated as CASGTGTSGINEQFF. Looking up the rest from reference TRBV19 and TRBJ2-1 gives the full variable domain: DGGITQSPKYLFRKEGQNVTLSCEQNLNHDAMYWYRQDPGQGLRLIYYSQIVNDFQKGDIAEGYSVSREKKESFPLTVTSAQKNPTAFYLCASGTGTSGINEQFFGPGTRLTVL.

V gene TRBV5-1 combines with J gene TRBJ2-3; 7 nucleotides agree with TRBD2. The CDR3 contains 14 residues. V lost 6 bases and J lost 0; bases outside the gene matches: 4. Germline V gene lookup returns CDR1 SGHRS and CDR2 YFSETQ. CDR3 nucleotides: TGCGCCAGCACCCCGACTAGCAGCACAGATACGCAGTATTTT. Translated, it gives CASTPTSSTDTQYF.

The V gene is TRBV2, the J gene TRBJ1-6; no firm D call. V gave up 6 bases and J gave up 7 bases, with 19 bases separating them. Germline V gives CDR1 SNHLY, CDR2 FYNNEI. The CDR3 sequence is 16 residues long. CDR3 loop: CASSVTVRRGNSPLHF. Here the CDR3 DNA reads TGTGCCAGCAGCGTCACAGTCCGGCGGGGAAATTCACCCCTCCACTTT.

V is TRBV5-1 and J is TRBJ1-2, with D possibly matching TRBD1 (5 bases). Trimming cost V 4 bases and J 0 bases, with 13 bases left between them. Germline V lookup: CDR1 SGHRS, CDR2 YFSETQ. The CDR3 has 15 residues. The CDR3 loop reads CASSTAPTANYGYTF. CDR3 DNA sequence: TGCGCCAGCAGCACCGCCCCGACAGCTAACTATGGCTACACCTTC.

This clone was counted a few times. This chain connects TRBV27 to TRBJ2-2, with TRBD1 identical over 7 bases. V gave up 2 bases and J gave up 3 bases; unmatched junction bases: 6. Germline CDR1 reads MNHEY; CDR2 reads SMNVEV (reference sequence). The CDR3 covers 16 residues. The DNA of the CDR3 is TGTGCCAGCAGTTTAGGGTCAGGGGGATACACCGGGGAGCTGTTTTTT. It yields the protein CASSLGSGGYTGELFF.

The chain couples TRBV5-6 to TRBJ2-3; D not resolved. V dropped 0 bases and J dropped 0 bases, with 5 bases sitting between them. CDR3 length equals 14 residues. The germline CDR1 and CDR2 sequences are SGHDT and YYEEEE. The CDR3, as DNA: TGTGCCAGCAGCTTGGGCACTAGCACAGATACGCAGTATTTT. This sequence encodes CASSLGTSTDTQYF.

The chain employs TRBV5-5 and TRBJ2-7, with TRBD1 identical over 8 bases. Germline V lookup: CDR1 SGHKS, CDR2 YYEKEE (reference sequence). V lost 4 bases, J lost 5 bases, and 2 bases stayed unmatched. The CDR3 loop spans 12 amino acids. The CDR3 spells CASSGQGNEQYF. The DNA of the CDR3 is TGTGCCAGCAGCGGACAGGGAAACGAGCAGTACTTC.

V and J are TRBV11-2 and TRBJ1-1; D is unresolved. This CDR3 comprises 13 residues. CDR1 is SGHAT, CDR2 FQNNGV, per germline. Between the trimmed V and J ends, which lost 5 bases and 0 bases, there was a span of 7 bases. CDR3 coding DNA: TGTGCCAGCAGCGCGACTATGAACACTGAAGCTTTCTTT. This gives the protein CASSATMNTEAFF.

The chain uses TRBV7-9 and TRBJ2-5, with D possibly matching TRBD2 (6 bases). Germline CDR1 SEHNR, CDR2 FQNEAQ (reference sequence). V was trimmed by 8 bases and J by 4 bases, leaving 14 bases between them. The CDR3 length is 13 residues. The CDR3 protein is CASSRGKLETQYF. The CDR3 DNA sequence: TGTGCCAGCTCCCGCGGGAAACTAGAGACCCAGTACTTC.

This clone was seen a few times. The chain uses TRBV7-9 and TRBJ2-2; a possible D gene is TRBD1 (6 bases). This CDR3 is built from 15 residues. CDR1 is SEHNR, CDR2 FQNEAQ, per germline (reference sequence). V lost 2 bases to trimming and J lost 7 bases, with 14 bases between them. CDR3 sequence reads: CASSLMRQVGGELFF. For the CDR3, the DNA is TGTGCCAGCAGCTTAATGCGACAGGTTGGCGGGGAGCTGTTTTTT.

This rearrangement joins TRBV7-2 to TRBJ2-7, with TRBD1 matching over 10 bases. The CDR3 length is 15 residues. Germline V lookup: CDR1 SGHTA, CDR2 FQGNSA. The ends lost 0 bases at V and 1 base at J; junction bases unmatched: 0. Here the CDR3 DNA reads TGTGCCAGCAGCTTAGCGGGACAGGGGTCCTACGAGCAGTACTTC. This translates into CASSLAGQGSYEQYF.

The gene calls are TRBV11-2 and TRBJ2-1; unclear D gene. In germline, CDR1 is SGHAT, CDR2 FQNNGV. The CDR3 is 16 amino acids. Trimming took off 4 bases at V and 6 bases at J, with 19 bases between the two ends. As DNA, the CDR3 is TGTGCCAGCAGCTCCTTACGTGGGTATGGGCTCAATGAGCAGTTCTTC. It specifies CASSSLRGYGLNEQFF.

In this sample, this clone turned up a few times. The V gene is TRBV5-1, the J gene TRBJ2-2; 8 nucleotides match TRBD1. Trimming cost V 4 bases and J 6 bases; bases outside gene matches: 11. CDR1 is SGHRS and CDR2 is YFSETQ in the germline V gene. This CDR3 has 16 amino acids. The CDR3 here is CASSPWGTGSPGELFF. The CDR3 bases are TGCGCCAGCAGCCCATGGGGGACAGGTAGCCCCGGGGAGCTGTTTTTT.

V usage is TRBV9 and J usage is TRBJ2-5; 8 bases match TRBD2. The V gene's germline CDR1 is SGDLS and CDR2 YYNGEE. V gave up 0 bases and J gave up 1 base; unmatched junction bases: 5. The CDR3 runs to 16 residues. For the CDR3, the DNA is TGTGCCAGCAGCGTAGGGACTAGCAGAACCCAAGAGACCCAGTACTTC. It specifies CASSVGTSRTQETQYF. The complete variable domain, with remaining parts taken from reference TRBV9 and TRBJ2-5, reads DSGVTQTPKHLITATGQRVTLRCSPRSGDLSVYWYQQSLDQGLQFLIQYYNGEERAKGNILERFSAQQFPDLHSELNLSSLELGDSALYFCASSVGTSRTQETQYFGPGTRLLVL.

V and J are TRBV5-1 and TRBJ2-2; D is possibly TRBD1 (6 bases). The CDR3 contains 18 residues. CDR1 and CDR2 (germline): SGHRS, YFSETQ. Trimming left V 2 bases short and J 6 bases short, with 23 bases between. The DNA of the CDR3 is TGCGCCAGCAGCTTCCTTGGGGGCGCGTGGGTCAACGCCGGGGAGCTGTTTTTT. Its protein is CASSFLGGAWVNAGELFF. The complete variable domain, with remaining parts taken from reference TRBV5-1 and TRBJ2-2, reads KAGVTQTPRYLIKTRGQQVTLSCSPISGHRSVSWYQQTPGQGLQFLFEYFSETQRNKGNFPGRFSGRQFSNSRSEMNVSTLELGDSALYLCASSFLGGAWVNAGELFFGEGSRLTVL.

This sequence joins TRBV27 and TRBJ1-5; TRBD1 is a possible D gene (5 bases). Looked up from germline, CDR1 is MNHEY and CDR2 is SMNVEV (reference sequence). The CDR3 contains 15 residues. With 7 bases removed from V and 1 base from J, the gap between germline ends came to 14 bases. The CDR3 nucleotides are TGTGCCAGCAAGAGAGGAGGGGAAAGCAATCAGCCCCAGCATTTT. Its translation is CASKRGGESNQPQHF.

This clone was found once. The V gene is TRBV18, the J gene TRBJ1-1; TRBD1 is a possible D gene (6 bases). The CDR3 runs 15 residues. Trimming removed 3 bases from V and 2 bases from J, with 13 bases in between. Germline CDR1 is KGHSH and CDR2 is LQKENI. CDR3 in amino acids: CASSPRGGPNTEAFF. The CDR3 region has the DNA TGTGCCAGCTCACCCAGGGGAGGGCCTAACACTGAAGCTTTCTTT.

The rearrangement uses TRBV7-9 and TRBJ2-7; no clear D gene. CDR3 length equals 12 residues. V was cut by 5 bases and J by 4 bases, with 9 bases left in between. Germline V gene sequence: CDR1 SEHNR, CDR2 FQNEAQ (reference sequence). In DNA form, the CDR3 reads TGTGCCAGCAGCCGGGTGCGGTACGAGCAGTACTTC. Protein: CASSRVRYEQYF. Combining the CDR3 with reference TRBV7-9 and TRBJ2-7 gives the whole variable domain DTGVSQNPRHKITKRGQNVTFRCDPISEHNRLYWYRQTLGQGPEFLTYFQNEAQLEKSRLLSDRFSAERPKGSFSTLEIQRTEQGDSAMYLCASSRVRYEQYFGPGTRLTVT.

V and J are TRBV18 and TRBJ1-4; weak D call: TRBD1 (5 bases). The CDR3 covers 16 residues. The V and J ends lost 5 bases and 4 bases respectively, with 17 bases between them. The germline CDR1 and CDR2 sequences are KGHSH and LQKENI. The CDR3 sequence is CASSANVGTHNEKLFF. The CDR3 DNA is TGTGCCAGCTCAGCAAACGTCGGGACTCATAATGAAAAACTGTTTTTT. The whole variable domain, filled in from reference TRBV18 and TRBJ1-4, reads NAGVMQNPRHLVRRRGQEARLRCSPMKGHSHVYWYRQLPEEGLKFMVYLQKENIIDESGMPKERFSAEFPKEGPSILRIQQVVRGDSAAYFCASSANVGTHNEKLFFGSGTQLSVL.

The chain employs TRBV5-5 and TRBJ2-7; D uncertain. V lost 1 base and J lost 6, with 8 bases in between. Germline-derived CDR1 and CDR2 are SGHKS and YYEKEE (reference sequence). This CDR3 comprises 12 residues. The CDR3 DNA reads TGTGCCAGCAGCTTGACAGAGTCCGAGCAGTACTTC. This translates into CASSLTESEQYF.

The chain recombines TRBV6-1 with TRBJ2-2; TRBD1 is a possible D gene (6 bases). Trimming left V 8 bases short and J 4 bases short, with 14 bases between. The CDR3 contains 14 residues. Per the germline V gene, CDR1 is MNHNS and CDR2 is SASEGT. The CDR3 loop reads CASGGVRGTGELFF. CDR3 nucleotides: TGTGCCAGCGGGGGTGTCAGGGGCACCGGGGAGCTGTTTTTT.

The CDR3: CASSGSGTGEPQHF. Written as DNA, the CDR3 is TGTGCCAGCAGCGGGTCCGGGACAGGGGAGCCCCAGCATTTT. The chain joins TRBV9 to TRBJ1-5, with TRBD1 identical over 10 bases. CDR1 SGDLS and CDR2 YYNGEE come from the germline V gene. The CDR3 consists of 14 residues. V was pared by 3 bases and J by 8 bases, with 5 bases of the junction left unmatched.

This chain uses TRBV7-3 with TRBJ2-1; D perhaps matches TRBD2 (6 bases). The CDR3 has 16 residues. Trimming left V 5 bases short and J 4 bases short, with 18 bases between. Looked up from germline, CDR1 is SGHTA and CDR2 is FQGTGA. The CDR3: CASSTRTGLTYNEQFF. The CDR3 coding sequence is TGTGCCAGCAGCACGCGTACGGGACTTACTTACAATGAGCAGTTCTTC.

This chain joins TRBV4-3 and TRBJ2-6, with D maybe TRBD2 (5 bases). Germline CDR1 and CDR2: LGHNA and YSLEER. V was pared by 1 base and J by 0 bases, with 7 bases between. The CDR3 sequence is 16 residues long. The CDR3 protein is CASSQGRGSGANVLTF. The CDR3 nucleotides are TGCGCCAGCAGCCAAGGTCGGGGCTCTGGGGCCAACGTCCTGACTTTC.